Following are 9 T cell receptor beta chains from one sample sequenced in a study of blood T cell repertoires in COVID-19. Method: immunoSEQ multiplex PCR; TCRdb's copy keeps in-frame clones and lacks some. The sample holds about 150,000 clones, approximately 80% seen once. The sequencing input was peripheral blood. These receptors were obtained from a man between 60 and 75 years old with active or convalescent COVID-19.

This chain uses TRBV27 with TRBJ2-4, with 9 bases lining up with TRBD2. J was trimmed by 6 bases and V by 1 base; bases with no gene match: 10. The CDR3 extends over 17 amino acids. Germline V gene lookup returns CDR1 MNHEY and CDR2 SMNVEV (reference sequence). CDR3 in DNA: TGTGCCAGCAGTTTATTGCCTGGCGGGAGGGCCGGAAACATTCAGTACTTC. It codes for CASSLLPGGRAGNIQYF.

At least ten counts were recorded for this clone. V gene TRBV2 combines with J gene TRBJ1-6, with 8 nucleotides matching TRBD1. The J segment lost 6 bases and the V segment lost 5 bases, leaving 6 bases of the junction unmatched. This CDR3 is 15 amino acids long. Germline loops: CDR1 SNHLY, CDR2 FYNNEI. Here the CDR3 reads CASSRLGQGNSPLHF. In nucleotides, the CDR3 is TGTGCCAGCAGTCGACTTGGACAGGGTAATTCACCCCTCCACTTT.

This clone was seen only a few times. The V gene is TRBV6-5, the J gene TRBJ1-5; D gene unclear. The CDR3 consists of 13 residues. V lost 0 bases to trimming and J lost 4 bases, with 4 bases between them. Per the germline V gene, CDR1 is MNHEY and CDR2 is SVGAGI. The DNA of the CDR3 is TGTGCCAGCAGTTACTCCCAGAATCAGCCCCAGCATTTT. Translating gives CASSYSQNQPQHF.

This clone has a count of ten or more. This chain joins TRBV11-2 and TRBJ2-7; D unresolved. Trimming took off 2 bases at V and 0 bases at J, with 14 bases between the two ends. From germline, CDR1 is SGHAT and CDR2 FQNNGV. The length of the CDR3 is 16 residues. The CDR3 region has the DNA TGTGCCAGCAGCTTATTCTCCAGCGTGAGCTCCTACGAGCAGTACTTC. Protein: CASSLFSSVSSYEQYF.

This chain joins TRBV19 and TRBJ1-1; perhaps TRBD1 as D (5 bases). Deletions cut 5 bases from V and 5 bases from J, with 21 bases between. Germline CDR1 reads LNHDA; CDR2 reads SQIVND (reference sequence). The CDR3 is made up of 16 amino acids. CDR3 protein: CASSPRDSLQRTEAFF. Here the CDR3 DNA reads TGTGCCAGTAGTCCGAGGGACTCCCTGCAGAGGACTGAAGCTTTCTTT.

J is TRBJ2-7 and V is TRBV7-9, with TRBD1 matching over 9 bases. The length of the CDR3 is 16 residues. V trimming: 5 bases; J trimming: 4 bases; junction bases outside the gene matches: 12. Germline CDR1 reads SEHNR; CDR2 reads FQNEAQ (reference sequence). CDR3 sequence reads: CASSPPPGTGIYEQYF. CDR3 sequence (DNA): TGTGCCAGCAGCCCCCCTCCGGGGACAGGGATTTACGAGCAGTACTTC.

The chain carries TRBV5-4 and TRBJ1-1; D unresolved. This CDR3 has 15 amino acids. The germline V gene encodes CDR1 SGHNT and CDR2 YYREEE (reference sequence). Trimming pared 2 bases from V and 1 base from J, leaving 12 bases between. DNA of the CDR3: TGTGCCAGCAGCTTAGGTAAACAGACGAACACTGAAGCTTTCTTT. Amino acids: CASSLGKQTNTEAFF.

This chain joins TRBV5-5 and TRBJ2-3; 14 bases agree with TRBD2. J lost 3 bases, V lost 4 bases, and 13 bases had no gene match. CDR3 length equals 19 residues. Germline V gene sequence: CDR1 SGHKS, CDR2 YYEKEE (reference sequence). CDR3 nucleotide sequence: TGTGCCAGCAGCCCTCGACTAGCGGGAGGGCCCTCGAAGACAGATACGCAGTATTTT. Protein: CASSPRLAGGPSKTDTQYF.

This chain links TRBV4-3 with TRBJ2-7, with 11 bases identical to TRBD1. Looked up from germline, CDR1 is LGHNA and CDR2 is YSLEER. J was trimmed by 3 bases and V by 1 base; bases with no gene match: 8. The CDR3 extends over 17 amino acids. As DNA, the CDR3 is TGCGCCAGCAGCCAAGTGGGGCCCGGGACAGGGGGCTACGAGCAGTACTTC. As protein: CASSQVGPGTGGYEQYF.